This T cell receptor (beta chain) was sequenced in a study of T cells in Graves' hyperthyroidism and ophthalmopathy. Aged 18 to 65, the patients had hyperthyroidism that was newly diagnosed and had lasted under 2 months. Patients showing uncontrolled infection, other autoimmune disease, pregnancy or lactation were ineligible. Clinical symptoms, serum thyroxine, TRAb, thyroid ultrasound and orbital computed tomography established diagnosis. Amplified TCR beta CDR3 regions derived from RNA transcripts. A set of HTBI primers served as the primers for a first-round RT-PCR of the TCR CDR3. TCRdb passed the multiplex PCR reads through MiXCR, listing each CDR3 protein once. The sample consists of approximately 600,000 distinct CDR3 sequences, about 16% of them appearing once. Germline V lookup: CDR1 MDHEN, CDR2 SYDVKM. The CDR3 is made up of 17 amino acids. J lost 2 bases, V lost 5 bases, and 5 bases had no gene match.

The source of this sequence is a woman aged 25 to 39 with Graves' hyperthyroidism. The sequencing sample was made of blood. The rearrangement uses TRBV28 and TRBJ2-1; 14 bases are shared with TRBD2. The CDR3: CASSPRLAGGTYNEQFF. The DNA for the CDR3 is TGTGCCAGCAGTCCCCGACTAGCGGGAGGGACCTACAATGAGCAGTTCTTC. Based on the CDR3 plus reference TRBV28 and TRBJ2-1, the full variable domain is DVKVTQSSRYLVKRTGEKVFLECVQDMDHENMFWYRQDPGLGLRLIYFSYDVKMKEKGDIPEGYSVSREKKERFSLILESASTNQTSMYLCASSPRLAGGTYNEQFFGPGTRLTVL.